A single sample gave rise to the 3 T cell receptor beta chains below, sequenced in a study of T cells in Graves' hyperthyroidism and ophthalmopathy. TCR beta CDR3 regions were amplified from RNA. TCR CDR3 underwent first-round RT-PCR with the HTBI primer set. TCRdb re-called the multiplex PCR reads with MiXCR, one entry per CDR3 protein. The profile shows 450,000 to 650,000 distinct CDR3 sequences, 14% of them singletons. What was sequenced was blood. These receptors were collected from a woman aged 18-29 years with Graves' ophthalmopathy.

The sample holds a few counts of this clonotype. CDR3 residues: CASSLEILSGRHNEQFF. As DNA, the CDR3 is TGTGCCAGCAGCTTAGAGATTTTAAGCGGGAGGCACAATGAGCAGTTCTTC. The gene calls are TRBV11-1 and TRBJ2-1; 9 nucleotides match TRBD2. Per the germline V gene, CDR1 is SGHAT and CDR2 is FQDESV (reference sequence). V dropped 1 base and J dropped 5; count of bases not matched to a gene: 9. This CDR3 spans 17 amino acids.

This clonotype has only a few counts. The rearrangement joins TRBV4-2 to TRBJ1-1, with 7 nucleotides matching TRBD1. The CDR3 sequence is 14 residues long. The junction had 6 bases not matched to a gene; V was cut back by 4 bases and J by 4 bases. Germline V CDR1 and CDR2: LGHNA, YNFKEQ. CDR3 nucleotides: TGTGCCAGCAGCCTTGAACAGGGGCGCACTGAAGCTTTCTTT. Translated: CASSLEQGRTEAFF.

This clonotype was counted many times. The CDR3 sequence: CASSPLEGGWNEQFF. The CDR3 DNA is TGTGCCAGCAGCCCTCTGGAGGGAGGGTGGAATGAGCAGTTCTTC. J is TRBJ2-1 and V is TRBV11-2; 7 bases map to TRBD2. The CDR3 is 15 residues long. The junction had 11 bases not matched to a gene; V was cut back by 5 bases and J by 7 bases. Germline loops: CDR1 SGHAT, CDR2 FQNNGV.